The subject of this entry is one TCR beta chain. Its antigen is not identified. The data derive from a study of shared clonotypes between healthy human individuals. Study-wide findings and caveats: The sharing of about 5.3% of naive CD4 clonotypes was seen across a handful of donors. The sole specimen, blood, was sampled, and tissue repertoires likely differ.

The table came from immunoSEQ multiplex PCR; TCRdb's copy has only in-frame clones and leaves some out. Found here are 2,100,000 or so clones, 95% of them singletons; the top ten hold 0.13%. The sample consisted of naive CD4+ T cells sorted from blood. The subset: CD45RA+ positively selected. The sequence was obtained from a man aged 18 to 29 in good health.

The CDR3 DNA follows: TGCGCCAGCAGAGATAGCAGTGCTGAAAAACTGTTTTTT. This translates into CASRDSSAEKLFF. The genes are TRBV5-1 and TRBJ1-4; D is uncertain. The CDR3 consists of 13 residues. CDR1 and CDR2 from the germline V gene are SGHRS and YFSETQ. Trimming took off 5 bases at V and 7 bases at J, with 12 bases between the two ends.